The clone carrying this T cell receptor (beta chain) has at least ten counts. Its antigen is currently unknown. From 15-18 subjects, every sequencing run obtained over 200 million TCR-beta sequences. TCRdb re-analysed the 5' RACE reads in MiXCR, keeping a single row per CDR3 protein. The repertoire holds around 69,000 distinct CDR3 sequences, less than 5.5% seen once, with 5.5% to 8% in the top ten. It was from 2 million PBMCs stored at -80 C that the unsorted libraries were obtained. The data were taken from a study of neurological immune-mediated disorders. Whole-study findings and limits: None of the CDR3 amino acid sequences of expanded clones recurred across subjects, suggesting private repertoires in all groups.

V lost 4 bases to trimming and J lost 7 bases; unmatched junction nucleotides: 7. CDR1 and CDR2 (germline): SGHDT, YYEEEE. The CDR3 loop spans 14 amino acids. The sequence was collected from a man aged 25 to 40 with multiple sclerosis. V is TRBV5-6 and J is TRBJ2-3; TRBD1 agrees at 9 bases. Sequenced input: PBMCs. The CDR3 DNA reads TGTGCCAGCAGCCGGGCGACAGGGGGAAATACGCAGTATTTT. Amino acid sequence: CASSRATGGNTQYF.